The present entry profiles one TCR beta chain with its context. In the authors' methods: Cell counts per sample came from amplifying reference gene primers. The repertoire was sequenced with immunoSEQ multiplex PCR; TCRdb's copy has only in-frame clones and lacks some. That table is the source of V, J and clone size, and D and trimming were worked out from the DNA. The sample has 270,000 or so clones; about 89% are singletons. Looked up from germline, CDR1 is SGHRS and CDR2 is YFSETQ. V lost 0 bases to trimming and J lost 5 bases; unmatched junction nucleotides: 7. The CDR3 totals 16 residues. This sample is drawn from a study of blood T cell repertoires in COVID-19. Study summary: The analysed material was cDNA or gDNA that came from T cells, B-cell-depleted T cells, or PBMCs.

Sequenced: peripheral blood. This sequence joins TRBV5-1 and TRBJ2-5; 10 nucleotides match TRBD1. The sequence came from a middle-aged man with active or convalescent COVID-19. The CDR3 reads CASSLEGDRGWETQYF. For the CDR3, the DNA is TGCGCCAGCAGCTTGGAGGGGGACAGGGGCTGGGAGACCCAGTACTTC. The full variable domain, completed using reference TRBV5-1 and TRBJ2-5, is KAGVTQTPRYLIKTRGQQVTLSCSPISGHRSVSWYQQTPGQGLQFLFEYFSETQRNKGNFPGRFSGRQFSNSRSEMNVSTLELGDSALYLCASSLEGDRGWETQYFGPGTRLLVL.